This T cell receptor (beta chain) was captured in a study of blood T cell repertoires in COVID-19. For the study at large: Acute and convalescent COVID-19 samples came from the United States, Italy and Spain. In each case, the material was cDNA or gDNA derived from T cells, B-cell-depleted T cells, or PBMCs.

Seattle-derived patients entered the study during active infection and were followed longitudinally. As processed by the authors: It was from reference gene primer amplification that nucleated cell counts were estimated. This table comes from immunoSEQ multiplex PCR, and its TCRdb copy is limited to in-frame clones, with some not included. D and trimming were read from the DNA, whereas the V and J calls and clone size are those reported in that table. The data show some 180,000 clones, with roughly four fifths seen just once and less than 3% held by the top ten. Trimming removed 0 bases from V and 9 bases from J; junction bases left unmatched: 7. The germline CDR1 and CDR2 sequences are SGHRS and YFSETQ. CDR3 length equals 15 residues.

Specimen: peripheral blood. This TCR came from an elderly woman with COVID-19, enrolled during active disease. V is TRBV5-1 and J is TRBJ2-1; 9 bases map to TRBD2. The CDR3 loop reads CASSLETSGLSEQFF. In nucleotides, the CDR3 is TGCGCCAGCAGCTTGGAGACTAGCGGTCTAAGTGAGCAGTTCTTC.